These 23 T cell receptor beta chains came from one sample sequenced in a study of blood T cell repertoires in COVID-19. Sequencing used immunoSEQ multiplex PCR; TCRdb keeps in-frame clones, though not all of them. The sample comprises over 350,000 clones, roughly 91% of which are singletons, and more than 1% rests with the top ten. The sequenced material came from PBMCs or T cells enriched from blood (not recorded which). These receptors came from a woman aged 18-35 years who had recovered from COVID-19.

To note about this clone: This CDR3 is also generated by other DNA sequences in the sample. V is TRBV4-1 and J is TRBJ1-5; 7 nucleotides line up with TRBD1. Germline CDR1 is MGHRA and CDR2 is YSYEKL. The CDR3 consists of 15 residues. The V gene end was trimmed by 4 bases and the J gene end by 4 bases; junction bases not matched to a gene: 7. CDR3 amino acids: CASSPLGQRNQPQHF. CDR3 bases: TGCGCCAGCAGCCCGTTGGGACAGCGTAATCAGCCCCAGCATTTT.

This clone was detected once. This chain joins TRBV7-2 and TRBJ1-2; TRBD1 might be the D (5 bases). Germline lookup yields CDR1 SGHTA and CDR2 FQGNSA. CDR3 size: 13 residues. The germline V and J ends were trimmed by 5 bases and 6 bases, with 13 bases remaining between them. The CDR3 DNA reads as TGTGCCAGCAGCCAAGCTAACAGGAATGGCTACACCTTC. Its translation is CASSQANRNGYTF.

The CDR3 nucleotides read TGTGCCAGCAGTAGTGCGGGCGGTCGCACGCAGTATTTT. Its protein product is CASSSAGGRTQYF. The chain joins TRBV6-5 to TRBJ2-3; weak D call: TRBD2 (5 bases). CDR1 and CDR2 from the germline V gene are MNHEY and SVGAGI. The CDR3 is 13 residues long. The V end lost 5 bases, the J end lost 9 bases, and 15 bases lay between the germline ends.

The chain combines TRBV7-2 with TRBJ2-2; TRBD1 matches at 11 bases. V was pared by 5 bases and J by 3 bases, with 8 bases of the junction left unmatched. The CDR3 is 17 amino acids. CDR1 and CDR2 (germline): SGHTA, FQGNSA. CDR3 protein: CASSTGQGARYTGELFF. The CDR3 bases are TGTGCCAGCAGCACCGGACAGGGGGCGAGATACACCGGGGAGCTGTTTTTT.

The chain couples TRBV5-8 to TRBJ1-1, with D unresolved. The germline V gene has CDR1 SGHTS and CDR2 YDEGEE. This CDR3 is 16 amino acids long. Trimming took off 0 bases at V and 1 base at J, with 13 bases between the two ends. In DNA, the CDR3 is TGTGCCAGCAGCTTGGGGGAGAGCCGACCGAACACTGAAGCTTTCTTT. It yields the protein CASSLGESRPNTEAFF.

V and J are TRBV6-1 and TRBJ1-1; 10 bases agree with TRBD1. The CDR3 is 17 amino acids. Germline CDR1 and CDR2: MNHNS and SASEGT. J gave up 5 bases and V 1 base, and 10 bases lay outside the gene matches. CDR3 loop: CASSEEVTGGWGTEAFF. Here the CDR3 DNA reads TGTGCCAGCAGTGAAGAAGTGACAGGGGGCTGGGGAACTGAAGCTTTCTTT.

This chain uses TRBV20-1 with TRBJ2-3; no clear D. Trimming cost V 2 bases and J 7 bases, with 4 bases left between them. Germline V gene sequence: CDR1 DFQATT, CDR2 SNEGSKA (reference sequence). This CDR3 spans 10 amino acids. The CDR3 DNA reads TGCAGTGCTAGACTTCATACGCAGTATTTT. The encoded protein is CSARLHTQYF.

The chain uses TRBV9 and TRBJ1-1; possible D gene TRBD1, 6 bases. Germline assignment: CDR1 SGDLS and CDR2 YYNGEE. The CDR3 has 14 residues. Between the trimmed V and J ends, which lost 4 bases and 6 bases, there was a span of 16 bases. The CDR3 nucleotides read TGTGCCAGCAGCCCACAGGGTGGGATGGCTGAAGCTTTCTTT. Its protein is CASSPQGGMAEAFF.

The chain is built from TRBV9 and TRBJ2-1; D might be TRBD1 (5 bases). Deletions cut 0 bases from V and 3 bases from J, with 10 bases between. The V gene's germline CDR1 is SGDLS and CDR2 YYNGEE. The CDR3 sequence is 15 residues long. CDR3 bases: TGTGCCAGCAGCGTAGCCCCAGGGAACTACAATGAGCAGTTCTTC. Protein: CASSVAPGNYNEQFF.

CDR3 nucleotides: TGTGCCAGCAGCCCAACAGGGGGCGCGGGCACAGATACGCAGTATTTT. Translation gives CASSPTGGAGTDTQYF. This chain links TRBV5-6 with TRBJ2-3; 9 nucleotides align to TRBD1. Germline values: CDR1 SGHDT, CDR2 YYEEEE. This CDR3 comprises 16 residues. The V segment lost 4 bases and the J segment 1 base; nucleotides outside the gene matches: 7.

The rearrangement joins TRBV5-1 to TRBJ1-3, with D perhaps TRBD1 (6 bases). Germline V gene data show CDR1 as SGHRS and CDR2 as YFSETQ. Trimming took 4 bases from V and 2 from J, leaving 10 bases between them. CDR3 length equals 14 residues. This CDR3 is CASSPGDPGNTIYF. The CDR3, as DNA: TGCGCCAGCAGCCCAGGGGACCCTGGAAACACCATATATTTT.

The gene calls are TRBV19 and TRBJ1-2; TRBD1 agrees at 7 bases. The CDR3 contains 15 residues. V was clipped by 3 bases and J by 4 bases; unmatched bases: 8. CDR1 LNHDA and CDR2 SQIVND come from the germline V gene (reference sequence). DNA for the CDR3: TGTGCCAGTAGTATGAAGGGACGACAGGGCTATGGCTACACCTTC. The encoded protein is CASSMKGRQGYGYTF.

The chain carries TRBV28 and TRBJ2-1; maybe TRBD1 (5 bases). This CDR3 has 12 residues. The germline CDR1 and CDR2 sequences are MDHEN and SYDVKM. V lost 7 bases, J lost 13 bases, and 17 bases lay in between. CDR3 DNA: TGTGCCAGCACTCTAGGCCCAGGGCGTCAGTTCTTC. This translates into CASTLGPGRQFF.

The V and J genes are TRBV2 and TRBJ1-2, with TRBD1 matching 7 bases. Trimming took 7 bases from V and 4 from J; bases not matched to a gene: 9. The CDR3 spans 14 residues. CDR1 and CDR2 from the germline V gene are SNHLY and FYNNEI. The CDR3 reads CASTGGQIPYGYTF. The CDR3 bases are TGTGCCAGCACTGGGGGACAGATACCCTATGGCTACACCTTC.

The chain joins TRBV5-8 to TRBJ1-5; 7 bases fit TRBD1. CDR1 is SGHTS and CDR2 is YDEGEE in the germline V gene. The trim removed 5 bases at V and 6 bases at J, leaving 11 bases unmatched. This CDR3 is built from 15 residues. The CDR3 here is CASRGNRGFGQPQHF. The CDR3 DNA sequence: TGTGCCAGCAGGGGGAACAGGGGCTTCGGTCAGCCCCAGCATTTT.

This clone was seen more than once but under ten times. CDR3 in amino acids: CATRGPGNSPLHF. The CDR3, as DNA: TGTGCCACCAGGGGCCCGGGGAATTCACCCCTCCACTTT. V and J are TRBV24-1 and TRBJ1-6; D unclear. Germline assignment: CDR1 KGHDR and CDR2 SFDVKD. This CDR3 comprises 13 residues. Between the trimmed V and J ends, which lost 7 bases and 7 bases, there was a span of 10 bases.

CDR3 sequence (DNA): TGCAGCGTTTTGACAGGGGGGGTTAATGAGCAGTTCTTC. It encodes CSVLTGGVNEQFF. The chain is built from TRBV29-1 and TRBJ2-1; 9 bases map to TRBD1. The CDR3 is made up of 13 amino acids. The trim removed 5 bases at V and 7 bases at J, leaving 6 bases unmatched. Germline-derived CDR1 and CDR2 are SQVTM and ANQGSEA.

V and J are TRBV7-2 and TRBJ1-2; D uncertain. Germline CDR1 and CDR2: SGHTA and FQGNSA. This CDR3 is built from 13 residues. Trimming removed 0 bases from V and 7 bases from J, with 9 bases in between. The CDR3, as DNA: TGTGCCAGCAGCTTAGCCCCAGGAATTGGCTACACCTTC. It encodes CASSLAPGIGYTF.

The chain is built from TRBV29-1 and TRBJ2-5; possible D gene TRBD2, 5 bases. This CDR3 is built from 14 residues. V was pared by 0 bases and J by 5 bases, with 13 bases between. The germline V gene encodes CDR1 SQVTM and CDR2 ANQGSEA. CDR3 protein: CSVEDLNTGETQYF. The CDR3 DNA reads TGCAGCGTTGAAGATCTCAACACGGGGGAGACCCAGTACTTC.

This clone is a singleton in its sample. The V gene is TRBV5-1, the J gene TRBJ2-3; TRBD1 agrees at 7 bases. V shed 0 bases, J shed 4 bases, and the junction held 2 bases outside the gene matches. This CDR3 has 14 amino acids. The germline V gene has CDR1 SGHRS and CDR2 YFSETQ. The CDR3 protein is CASSLEQGADTQYF. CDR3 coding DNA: TGCGCCAGCAGCTTGGAGCAGGGGGCAGATACGCAGTATTTT.

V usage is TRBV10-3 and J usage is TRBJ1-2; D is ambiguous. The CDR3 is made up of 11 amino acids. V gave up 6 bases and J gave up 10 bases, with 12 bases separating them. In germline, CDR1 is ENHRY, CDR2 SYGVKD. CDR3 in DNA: TGTGCCATCAGATGGGCAGAAACCTACACCTTC. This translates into CAIRWAETYTF.

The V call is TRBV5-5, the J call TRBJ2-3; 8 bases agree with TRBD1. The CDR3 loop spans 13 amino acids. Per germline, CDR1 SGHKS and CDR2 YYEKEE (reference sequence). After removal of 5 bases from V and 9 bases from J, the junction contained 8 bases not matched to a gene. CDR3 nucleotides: TGTGCCAGCAGTTTCGGTACAGGGGGGACGCAGTATTTT. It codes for CASSFGTGGTQYF.

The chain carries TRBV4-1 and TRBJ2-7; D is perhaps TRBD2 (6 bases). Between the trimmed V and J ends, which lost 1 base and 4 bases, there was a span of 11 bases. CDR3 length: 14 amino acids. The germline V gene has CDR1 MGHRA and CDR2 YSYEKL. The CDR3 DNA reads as TGCGCCAGCAGCCAAGGCGGGGCTACATACGAGCAGTACTTC. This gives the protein CASSQGGATYEQYF.